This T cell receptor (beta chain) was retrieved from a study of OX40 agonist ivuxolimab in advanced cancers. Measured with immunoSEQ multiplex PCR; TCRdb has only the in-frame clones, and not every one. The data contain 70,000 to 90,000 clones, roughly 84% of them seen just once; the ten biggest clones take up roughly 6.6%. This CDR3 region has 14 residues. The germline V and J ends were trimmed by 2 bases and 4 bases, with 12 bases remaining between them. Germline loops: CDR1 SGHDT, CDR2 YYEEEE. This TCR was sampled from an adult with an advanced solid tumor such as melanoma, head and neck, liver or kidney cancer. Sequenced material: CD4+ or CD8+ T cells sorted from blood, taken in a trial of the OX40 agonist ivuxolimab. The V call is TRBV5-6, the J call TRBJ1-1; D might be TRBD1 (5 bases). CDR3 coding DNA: TGTGCCAGCAGCTTAAGACAAAGGGGCACTGAAGCTTTCTTT. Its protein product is CASSLRQRGTEAFF.